The entry below describes one T cell receptor (beta chain). The data stem from a study of blood T cell repertoires in COVID-19. Study-wide background: Samples taken during acute and convalescent COVID-19 were collected in the United States, Italy and Spain.

Study members were between roughly 18 and 100 years old and lived in 24 US regions. Participants' reported clinical history set cohort assignment. Recovered participants had two consecutive negative NP/OP PCR tests, healthcare professional clearance, or symptom resolution. The CDR3 loop spans 15 amino acids. CDR1 is LGHDT, CDR2 YNNKEL, per germline (reference sequence). V lost 0 bases and J lost 5; bases outside the gene matches: 5. TCRdb's copy holds only in-frame clones and misses some; the assay was immunoSEQ multiplex PCR. The table includes about 100,000 clones, about 86% detected once. The receptor was derived from a woman aged 45-65 years who had recovered from COVID-19. The sequencing input was PBMCs or T cells enriched from blood (not recorded which). The rearrangement links TRBV3-1 (or the pseudogene TRBV3-2) to TRBJ2-5; 8 bases map to TRBD2. CDR3 region: CASSQDGGGRETQYF. In nucleotides, the CDR3 is TGTGCCAGCAGCCAAGATGGCGGGGGGCGGGAGACCCAGTACTTC.